This T cell receptor beta chain was sequenced in a study of brain T cells in children with intractable seizures. The study's findings and limits: Viral specificity was inferred only from CDR3 similarity; HCMV serostatus was unknown. Absence of clones before surgery may stem from lower sequencing depth.

The CDR3 contains 14 residues. Germline V gene data show CDR1 as SGHDT and CDR2 as YYEEEE. Deletions cut 1 base from V and 6 bases from J, with 14 bases between. Produced via immunoSEQ multiplex PCR; TCRdb's table is partial and in-frame only. The sample lists about 350,000 clones; 93% were seen once. The time point here: blood from clinic visit 5 months post-surgery; TSC patient then seizure free. Sequencing was limited to surgery cases with top T cell transcript signatures in brain tissue. Patients received at least one anti-epileptic drug before surgery. Regarding this clone: The target antigen is unknown.

The receptor comes from a boy less than two years old with tuberous sclerosis and intractable seizures. J is TRBJ2-7 and V is TRBV5-6, with D possibly called TRBD1 or TRBD2 (5 bases each). The input for sequencing was peripheral blood, taken more than 4 months after surgery. The CDR3 spells CASSLQGLGVEQYF. For the CDR3, the DNA is TGTGCCAGCAGCTTGCAGGGATTGGGGGTCGAGCAGTACTTC.